These 6 T cell receptor beta chains came from one sample sequenced in a study of blood T cells in healthy people across ages. A second about 6 to 12 cycle PCR used barcoded and J-beta primers. TCRdb analysed the 5' RACE reads with MiXCR anew, one entry per CDR3 protein. The data hold about 1.4 million distinct CDR3 sequences, with around 55% observed a single time. The sequenced material came from blood. Source of these receptors: a young man in good health.

The V and J genes are TRBV2 and TRBJ2-1, with 8 bases matching TRBD2. V gave up 7 bases and J gave up 2 bases; unmatched junction bases: 10. The CDR3 is made up of 16 amino acids. CDR1 and CDR2 (germline): SNHLY, FYNNEI. The CDR3 here is CASIGARGATYNEQFF. The CDR3 DNA follows: TGTGCCAGCATAGGAGCGCGGGGGGCAACCTACAATGAGCAGTTCTTC.

CDR3 amino acids: CASSSRPATGDTQYF. In DNA form, the CDR3 reads TGTGCCAGCAGCTCCCGACCCGCGACCGGAGATACGCAGTATTTT. This sequence joins TRBV7-6 and TRBJ2-3; D is unresolved. The V gene's germline CDR1 is SGHVS and CDR2 FNYEAQ. The CDR3 extends over 15 amino acids. V lost 4 bases, J lost 5 bases, and 16 bases lay in between. The whole variable domain, remainder taken from reference TRBV7-6 and TRBJ2-3, is GAGVSQSPRYKVTKRGQDVALRCDPISGHVSLYWYRQALGQGPEFLTYFNYEAQQDKSGLPNDRFSAERPEGSISTLTIQRTEQRDSAMYRCASSSRPATGDTQYFGPGTRLTVL.

This chain joins TRBV29-1 and TRBJ2-5, with 10 bases lining up with TRBD1. Germline V gene sequence: CDR1 SQVTM, CDR2 ANQGSEA. V shed 5 bases and J 5 bases; nucleotides not matched to a gene: 11. The CDR3 contains 15 residues. This CDR3 reads CSVSRDRGMIETQYF. Written as DNA, the CDR3 is TGCAGCGTTTCCCGGGACAGGGGTATGATCGAGACCCAGTACTTC.

This clonotype was recorded a few times. The chain carries TRBV5-5 and TRBJ2-1; the match to TRBD2 covers 7 bases. This CDR3 is 15 amino acids long. Germline lookup yields CDR1 SGHKS and CDR2 YYEKEE (reference sequence). Losses at the gene ends were 4 bases for V and 4 bases for J; bases not matched to a gene: 8. CDR3 DNA: TGTGCCAGCAGCCGCGACGGGACTACTTACAATGAGCAGTTCTTC. Its protein is CASSRDGTTYNEQFF.

This clonotype was seen a few times. The chain joins TRBV12-5 to TRBJ2-5, with TRBD2 identical over 8 bases. The V segment lost 6 bases and the J segment 3 bases; nucleotides outside the gene matches: 6. Per germline, CDR1 LGHNT and CDR2 FRNRAP. The CDR3 extends over 14 amino acids. CDR3 loop: CASGTGLAEETQYF. The CDR3 DNA reads as TGTGCTAGTGGAACTGGACTAGCCGAAGAGACCCAGTACTTC.

The gene calls are TRBV7-2 and TRBJ1-1; 7 bases agree with TRBD1. CDR3 size: 15 residues. Germline trimming cut 2 bases from V and 8 bases from J; bases unmatched to any gene: 11. CDR1 is SGHTA, CDR2 FQGNSA, per germline. CDR3 amino acids: CASSLRTGVLGEAFF. The CDR3 coding sequence is TGTGCCAGCAGCTTAAGAACAGGGGTCCTCGGAGAAGCTTTCTTT.